The 28 T cell receptor beta chains below all came from one sample that was sequenced in a study of blood T cells in healthy people across ages. The use of a sample-barcoded 5' primer and a J-beta primer mix characterized a second PCR of about 7 to 12 cycles. TCRdb analysed the 5' RACE reads with MiXCR anew, one entry per CDR3 protein. The sample holds about a million distinct CDR3 sequences, about 51% seen once. The material sequenced was blood. The receptors here all came from a woman in her sixties in good health.

CDR3 sequence (DNA): TGTGCCATCAGGCCCCCGGGGGAGAGAGAGCAGTACTTC. This encodes CAIRPPGEREQYF. The chain links TRBV10-3 to TRBJ2-7; weak D call: TRBD2 (6 bases). Between the trimmed V and J ends, which lost 6 bases and 7 bases, there was a span of 16 bases. The CDR3 contains 13 residues. Germline assignment: CDR1 ENHRY and CDR2 SYGVKD.

This chain uses TRBV11-2 with TRBJ2-7; TRBD1 matches 7 bases. The V segment lost 8 bases and the J segment 0 bases; nucleotides outside the gene matches: 4. This CDR3 region has 13 residues. The germline CDR1 and CDR2 sequences are SGHAT and FQNNGV. DNA for the CDR3: TGTGCCAGCCTGACAGGGCGCTCCTACGAGCAGTACTTC. Translating it yields CASLTGRSYEQYF.

CDR3 region: CASSPPRSTGTKAYNEQYF. CDR3 coding DNA: TGTGCCAGCTCACCACCGCGCAGTACCGGGACTAAGGCCTACAATGAGCAGTACTTC. The chain joins TRBV18 to TRBJ2-5; 7 bases are shared with TRBD2. V trimming: 0 bases; J trimming: 11 bases; junction bases outside the gene matches: 24. Germline loops: CDR1 KGHSH, CDR2 LQKENI. This CDR3 contains 19 residues.

V is TRBV10-2 and J is TRBJ2-1; 8 bases are a match to TRBD2. V shed 4 bases, J shed 3 bases, and the junction held 8 bases outside the gene matches. There are 16 residues in the CDR3. CDR1 WSHSY and CDR2 SAAADI come from the germline V gene. In DNA form, the CDR3 reads TGCGCCAGCAGTGTAGGCGGGAGGCCCCTCTACAATGAGCAGTTCTTC. Translation: CASSVGGRPLYNEQFF.

The CDR3 sequence is CASSFANYNEQFF. The CDR3, as DNA: TGCGCCAGCAGCTTTGCAAATTACAATGAGCAGTTCTTC. V usage is TRBV5-1 and J usage is TRBJ2-1; D gene uncertain. Trimming removed 2 bases from V and 4 bases from J, with 7 bases in between. The CDR3 length is 13 residues. Germline CDR1 is SGHRS and CDR2 is YFSETQ.

This clonotype was found a few times. J is TRBJ2-2 and V is TRBV4-2, with 7 bases that match TRBD2. The germline V gene has CDR1 LGHNA and CDR2 YNFKEQ. The CDR3 extends over 15 amino acids. The junction had 6 bases not matched to a gene; V was cut back by 1 base and J by 7 bases. CDR3 nucleotides: TGTGCCAGCAGCCAAGGATTCCAGCGGGGCGGGGAGCTGTTTTTT. As protein: CASSQGFQRGGELFF.

The sample holds a few counts of this clonotype. The rearrangement joins TRBV20-1 to TRBJ1-2; unclear D gene. CDR1 DFQATT and CDR2 SNEGSKA come from the germline V gene (reference sequence). The CDR3 is 14 residues long. V lost 6 bases and J lost 4, with 18 bases in between. The CDR3 DNA follows: TGCAGTGCCTCTCCACCGTCTGAAGGCTATGGCTACACCTTC. Amino acids: CSASPPSEGYGYTF.

Here the CDR3 reads CSVGGYRTQFF. The CDR3 nucleotides read TGCAGCGTAGGGGGGTATAGGACCCAGTTCTTC. The J gene is TRBJ2-5, the V gene TRBV29-1; the D gene could be TRBD1 or TRBD2 (6 bases each). The J call could be wrong; TRBJ2-1 is a better fit for the DNA end. This CDR3 has 11 residues. The germline V gene has CDR1 SQVTM and CDR2 ANQGSEA.

This clonotype was counted once. The chain combines TRBV20-1 with TRBJ2-7; tentatively, D is TRBD2 (5 bases). The J call may be mistaken, given a closer DNA end match to TRBJ2-5. The CDR3 consists of 16 residues. Germline V gives CDR1 DFQATT, CDR2 SNEGSKA (reference sequence). This CDR3 reads CSARGRLSALQETQYF. The CDR3 nucleotides read TGCAGTGCTAGAGGGAGGCTTTCGGCCCTACAAGAGACCCAGTACTTC.

Remarks on this clonotype: A junction end diverges from the germline sequence, so it may reflect a read error. The DNA for the CDR3 is TGTGCCAGCAGCTTGGGAGTCCAGGGCGGTTCACCCCTCCACTTT. Encoded protein: CASSLGVQGGSPLHF. The gene calls are TRBV5-1 and TRBJ1-6, with TRBD1 as a possible D gene (5 bases). The germline gives CDR1 SGHRS, CDR2 YFSETQ. The CDR3 is 15 residues long.

This clonotype occurred a few times. V gene TRBV20-1 combines with J gene TRBJ2-7; 12 positions match TRBD2. Losses at the gene ends were 6 bases for V and 7 bases for J; bases not matched to a gene: 7. The CDR3 spans 13 residues. The V gene's germline CDR1 is DFQATT and CDR2 SNEGSKA (reference sequence). DNA for the CDR3: TGCAGTGCATACCTAGCGGGAGGGGCAGAGCAGTACTTC. As protein: CSAYLAGGAEQYF.

This clonotype was observed a handful of times. The chain employs TRBV20-1 and TRBJ2-5; the match to TRBD1 covers 8 bases. Germline V gives CDR1 DFQATT, CDR2 SNEGSKA (reference sequence). This CDR3 is 12 amino acids long. Trimming at V came to 6 bases and at J to 9 bases, leaving 9 bases not matched to a gene. Here the CDR3 DNA reads TGCAGTGCCGCGACAGGGGAATGGGCCCAGTACTTC. This encodes CSAATGEWAQYF.

This clonotype was seen a single time. A read error may be the cause here, since a much bigger clone is one base away. The chain recombines TRBV12-3 or TRBV12-4 with TRBJ2-3; TRBD2 matches at 7 bases. The CDR3 contains 13 residues. DNA of the CDR3: TGTGCCAGCAGTAGCGGGATTACGGATACGCGGTATTTT. The encoded protein is CASSSGITDTRYF.

This chain links TRBV28 with TRBJ1-6; the D is unclear. The germline V gene encodes CDR1 MDHEN and CDR2 SYDVKM. V was shortened by 0 bases and J by 9 bases, with 9 bases between the two germline ends. The CDR3 runs to 14 residues. CDR3 in amino acids: CASSLWAGRSPLHF. The CDR3 DNA sequence: TGTGCCAGCAGTTTATGGGCAGGACGTTCACCCCTCCACTTT.

This clonotype has a single count. J is TRBJ1-2 and V is TRBV25-1; D might be TRBD1 (5 bases). The V gene lost 4 bases and the J gene lost 4 bases, with 10 bases spanning the gap. The germline gives CDR1 MGHDK, CDR2 SYGVNS. This CDR3 has 13 residues. The CDR3 loop is CASSGGTVYGYTF. CDR3 DNA sequence: TGTGCCAGCAGTGGAGGGACGGTCTATGGCTACACCTTC.

This clonotype was counted only a few times. This sequence joins TRBV28 and TRBJ1-2; 10 nucleotides line up with TRBD1. The CDR3 extends over 15 amino acids. Germline CDR1 is MDHEN and CDR2 is SYDVKM. The V gene end was trimmed by 4 bases and the J gene end by 4 bases; junction bases not matched to a gene: 6. This chain's CDR3 is CASSSSGTGVYGYTF. The CDR3 DNA is TGTGCCAGCAGTTCATCCGGGACAGGGGTCTATGGCTACACCTTC.

To note about this clonotype: The junction and the germline gene differ at one end; a read error may be behind it. This rearrangement joins TRBV25-1 to TRBJ2-6; possibly TRBD1 or TRBD2 for D (5 bases each). The CDR3 runs to 17 residues. Germline V lookup: CDR1 MGHDK, CDR2 SYGVNS. The CDR3 DNA is TGTGCCAACGCGACCGGGACGTATTGCCCTGGGGCCAACGTCCCGACTTTC. This codes for CANATGTYCPGANVPTF.

A few counts support this clonotype. This rearrangement joins TRBV12-3 or TRBV12-4 to TRBJ1-2; a weak D match, TRBD1 (6 bases). The CDR3 loop spans 13 amino acids. Trimming removed 7 bases at V and 2 bases at J, with 11 bases between. CDR3 in DNA: TGTGCCAGCAACCAGGGGAGGAACTATGGCTACACCTTC. Protein product: CASNQGRNYGYTF.

V usage is TRBV12-3 or TRBV12-4 and J usage is TRBJ2-7; D is perhaps TRBD2 (5 bases). V was cut by 2 bases and J by 4 bases, with 9 bases left in between. This CDR3 has 13 residues. The CDR3 nucleotides are TGTGCCAGCAGTTTACAGCGGACTTACGAGCAGTACTTC. Its translation: CASSLQRTYEQYF.

The V and J genes are TRBV11-2 and TRBJ2-5; D is uncertain. The CDR3 sequence is 15 residues long. The germline V gene encodes CDR1 SGHAT and CDR2 FQNNGV. The V end was cut by 6 bases, the J end by 2 bases, with 16 bases between. The CDR3 DNA reads TGTGCCAGCAGTAGATCTAGTGCGAGACAAGAGACCCAGTACTTC. Translated, it gives CASSRSSARQETQYF.

At least ten counts were recorded for this clonotype. The chain employs TRBV7-9 and TRBJ2-4, with 12 bases that match TRBD2. This CDR3 is built from 15 residues. Germline CDR1 is SEHNR and CDR2 is FQNEAQ (reference sequence). V dropped 6 bases and J dropped 4; count of bases not matched to a gene: 4. The CDR3 coding sequence is TGTGCCAGCAGTCCCACTAGCGGGAGGAAAAACATTCAGTACTTC. This codes for CASSPTSGRKNIQYF.

V usage is TRBV7-8 and J usage is TRBJ2-1; D is undetermined. The V gene's germline CDR1 is SGHVS and CDR2 FQNEAQ. V lost 3 bases to trimming and J lost 2 bases, with 11 bases between them. CDR3 length equals 15 residues. CDR3 DNA: TGTGCCAGCAGCTTTCGAGTGAGGACCTACAATGAGCAGTTCTTC. Protein sequence: CASSFRVRTYNEQFF.

This rearrangement joins TRBV6-5 to TRBJ2-5; no reliable D call. The germline V gene encodes CDR1 MNHEY and CDR2 SVGAGI. The ends were cut back, 6 bases at V and 2 bases at J, with 10 bases in the middle. The CDR3 is made up of 13 amino acids. The CDR3 here is CASRRTVQETQYF. CDR3 nucleotides: TGTGCCAGCAGGAGGACCGTTCAAGAGACCCAGTACTTC.

This chain links TRBV4-3 with TRBJ1-1; maybe TRBD1 (5 bases). This CDR3 contains 13 residues. Germline-derived CDR1 and CDR2 are LGHNA and YSLEER. V lost 5 bases to trimming and J lost 1 base, with 8 bases between them. The CDR3 reads CASSWDGNTEAFF. In DNA, the CDR3 is TGCGCCAGCAGCTGGGACGGGAACACTGAAGCTTTCTTT.

The rearrangement uses TRBV20-1 and TRBJ2-1, with 9 bases aligning to TRBD1. V was clipped by 3 bases and J by 6 bases; unmatched bases: 6. In germline, CDR1 is DFQATT, CDR2 SNEGSKA (reference sequence). The CDR3 has 14 residues. CDR3 amino acids: CSASIGQGSNEQFF. DNA for the CDR3: TGCAGTGCTAGCATTGGACAGGGGAGCAATGAGCAGTTCTTC.

This clonotype has more than one count but fewer than ten. The CDR3 DNA is TGTGCCAGCAGCGTGCTGGGACTAGCGGGAGGGTCGAGGGAGCAGTACTTC. Amino acids: CASSVLGLAGGSREQYF. This chain links TRBV13 with TRBJ2-7, with 16 bases fitting TRBD2. J lost 7 bases, V lost 5 bases, and 11 bases had no gene match. The length of the CDR3 is 17 residues. Germline V gives CDR1 PRHDT, CDR2 FYEKMQ (reference sequence).

This rearrangement joins TRBV6-5 to TRBJ2-7, with D possibly being TRBD1 (6 bases). The length of the CDR3 is 16 residues. V was pared by 6 bases and J by 9 bases, with 27 bases between. CDR1 is MNHEY and CDR2 is SVGAGI in the germline V gene. CDR3 coding DNA: TGTGCCAGCAGCACTAGTGCGGTTGCCCTCCTACAGGGGCAGTACTTC. It yields the protein CASSTSAVALLQGQYF.

The chain couples TRBV20-1 to TRBJ2-7; a weak D match, TRBD1 (5 bases). V dropped 2 bases and J dropped 3 bases, with 11 bases sitting between them. This CDR3 region has 13 residues. Per germline, CDR1 DFQATT and CDR2 SNEGSKA (reference sequence). For the CDR3, the DNA is TGCAGTGCTAGACCCGACAGAGACTACGAGCAGTACTTC. Translating it yields CSARPDRDYEQYF.